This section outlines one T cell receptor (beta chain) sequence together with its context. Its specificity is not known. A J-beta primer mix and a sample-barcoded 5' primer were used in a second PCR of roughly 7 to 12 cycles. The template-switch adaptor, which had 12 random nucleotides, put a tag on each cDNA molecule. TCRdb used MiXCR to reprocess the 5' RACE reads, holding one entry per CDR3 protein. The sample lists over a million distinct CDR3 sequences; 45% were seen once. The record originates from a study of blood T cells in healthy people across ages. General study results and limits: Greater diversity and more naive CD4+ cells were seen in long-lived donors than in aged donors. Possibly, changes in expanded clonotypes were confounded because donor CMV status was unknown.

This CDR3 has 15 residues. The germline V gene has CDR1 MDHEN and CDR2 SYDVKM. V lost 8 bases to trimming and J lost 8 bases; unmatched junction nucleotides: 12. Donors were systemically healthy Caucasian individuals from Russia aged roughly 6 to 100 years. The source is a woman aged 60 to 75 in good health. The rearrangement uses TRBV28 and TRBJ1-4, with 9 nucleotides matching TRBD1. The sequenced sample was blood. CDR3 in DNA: TGTGCCAGCCATGAGGGACAGGGAAGGAAAGAAAAACTGTTTTTT. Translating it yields CASHEGQGRKEKLFF.